Below are 15 T cell receptor beta chains sequenced from a single sample in a study of CD8 T cells in Susac syndrome. Random-hexamer reverse transcription was applied to roughly 0.45 to 1 ug RNA. TCRdb called the immunoSEQ multiplex PCR reads again in MiXCR, with one record for every CDR3 protein. This repertoire shows roughly 190,000 distinct CDR3 sequences, around 95% found once; its top ten account for around 0.096%. The sequenced sample was CD4+ T cells from PBMCs. These receptors came from a human donor with Susac syndrome.

Here the CDR3 reads CATSITGLNYGYTF. The DNA for the CDR3 is TGTGCCACCAGTATTACGGGCCTTAACTATGGCTACACCTTC. The V gene is TRBV15, the J gene TRBJ1-2, with D unclear. Per the germline V gene, CDR1 is LNHNV and CDR2 is YYDKDF (reference sequence). This CDR3 is 14 amino acids long. V lost 6 bases and J 1 base, leaving 12 bases between the germline ends.

The chain uses TRBV2 and TRBJ2-3, with D tentatively TRBD2 (6 bases). V dropped 4 bases and J dropped 1 base, with 9 bases sitting between them. CDR3 length: 14 amino acids. The germline gives CDR1 SNHLY, CDR2 FYNNEI. The CDR3 spells CASSGGTRTDTQYF. In DNA form, the CDR3 reads TGTGCCAGCAGTGGCGGGACCCGCACAGATACGCAGTATTTT.

This chain joins TRBV15 and TRBJ1-6, with D possibly matching TRBD1 (5 bases). The length of the CDR3 is 14 residues. V was clipped by 0 bases and J by 15 bases, with 15 bases between them. Germline V CDR1 and CDR2: LNHNV, YYDKDF (reference sequence). The CDR3 bases are TGTGCCACCAGCAGAGATTATCAGGGCGGGGTCCTCCACTTT. Its translation is CATSRDYQGGVLHF.

In the case of this clonotype: An end of the junction does not agree with germline; a read error may underlie this. The J gene is TRBJ2-1, the V gene TRBV7-7; TRBD2 matches 8 bases. This CDR3 is built from 15 residues. Germline V gene data show CDR1 as SSHAT and CDR2 as FNYEAQ (reference sequence). The DNA for the CDR3 is TGTGCTAGCAGCACCAGCGGGGGCCGTTACAATGAGCAGTTCTTC. This encodes CASSTSGGRYNEQFF.

This chain joins TRBV29-1 and TRBJ1-1; D is unresolved. The CDR3 contains 12 residues. Deletions cut 4 bases from V and 1 base from J, with 7 bases between. Looked up from germline, CDR1 is SQVTM and CDR2 is ANQGSEA. The CDR3 DNA reads as TGCAGCGTTGGAAACAGGAACACTGAAGCTTTCTTT. Translation: CSVGNRNTEAFF.

This clonotype was seen once. This CDR3 is CASRPPGGAYNEQFF. The CDR3 nucleotides are TGCGCCAGCAGACCCCCCGGTGGGGCCTACAATGAGCAGTTCTTC. The J gene is TRBJ2-1, the V gene TRBV4-1; D gene uncertain. The length of the CDR3 is 15 residues. From germline, CDR1 is MGHRA and CDR2 YSYEKL. V was cut by 6 bases and J by 2 bases, with 14 bases left in between.

In this sample, this clonotype turned up a few times. The chain combines TRBV30 with TRBJ1-5; 11 positions agree with TRBD1. The V and J ends lost 1 base and 4 bases, in that order; junction bases with no gene match: 3. The CDR3 totals 15 residues. Germline V lookup: CDR1 GTSNPN, CDR2 SVGIG (reference sequence). CDR3 sequence (DNA): TGTGCCTGGAGTGCCGGGACAGGGGGAAATCAGCCCCAGCATTTT. Its translation is CAWSAGTGGNQPQHF.

V usage is TRBV7-6 and J usage is TRBJ2-2; 9 bases are shared with TRBD1. CDR3 length: 15 residues. The trim removed 4 bases at V and 7 bases at J, leaving 7 bases unmatched. Germline V lookup: CDR1 SGHVS, CDR2 FNYEAQ. DNA for the CDR3: TGTGCCAGCAGCTCGGGACAGGGCCCGGTCGGGGAGCTGTTTTTT. It specifies CASSSGQGPVGELFF. The whole variable domain, remainder taken from reference TRBV7-6 and TRBJ2-2, is GAGVSQSPRYKVTKRGQDVALRCDPISGHVSLYWYRQALGQGPEFLTYFNYEAQQDKSGLPNDRFSAERPEGSISTLTIQRTEQRDSAMYRCASSSGQGPVGELFFGEGSRLTVL.

The CDR3 region is CASSPIGASEKLFF. The CDR3 region has the DNA TGTGCCAGCTCACCTATCGGGGCAAGTGAAAAACTGTTTTTT. This chain joins TRBV18 and TRBJ1-4, with D maybe TRBD1 (5 bases). Trimming took off 3 bases at V and 7 bases at J, with 12 bases between the two ends. The germline gives CDR1 KGHSH, CDR2 LQKENI. This CDR3 comprises 14 residues. Supplemented by reference TRBV18 and TRBJ1-4, the full variable domain reads NAGVMQNPRHLVRRRGQEARLRCSPMKGHSHVYWYRQLPEEGLKFMVYLQKENIIDESGMPKERFSAEFPKEGPSILRIQQVVRGDSAAYFCASSPIGASEKLFFGSGTQLSVL.

This chain joins TRBV6-5 and TRBJ2-7, with 9 bases aligning to TRBD1. The ends lost 2 bases at V and 4 bases at J; junction bases unmatched: 3. The CDR3 extends over 14 amino acids. Germline CDR1 MNHEY, CDR2 SVGAGI. The CDR3 loop reads CASSYQDRGYEQYF. The CDR3 coding sequence is TGTGCCAGCAGTTACCAGGACAGGGGTTACGAGCAGTACTTC.

The chain combines TRBV4-1 with TRBJ2-5; 13 bases line up with TRBD2. Germline-derived CDR1 and CDR2 are MGHRA and YSYEKL. The CDR3 contains 16 residues. Germline trimming cut 1 base from V and 1 base from J; bases unmatched to any gene: 0. As DNA, the CDR3 is TGCGCCAGCAGCCAAGGGACTAGCGGGGGCCAAGAGACCCAGTACTTC. This codes for CASSQGTSGGQETQYF.

This rearrangement joins TRBV9 to TRBJ2-4; 8 bases map to TRBD2. The CDR3 runs 15 residues. V trimming: 0 bases; J trimming: 6 bases; junction bases outside the gene matches: 5. Germline CDR1 SGDLS, CDR2 YYNGEE. CDR3 sequence: CASSVAGGQINIQYF. CDR3 sequence (DNA): TGTGCCAGCAGCGTAGCGGGGGGGCAAATAAACATTCAGTACTTC.

This chain connects TRBV5-4 to TRBJ2-5; D is possibly TRBD1 (5 bases). This CDR3 is built from 14 residues. Trimming shortened V by 0 bases and J by 3 bases, and 9 bases separated the two germline ends. Looked up from germline, CDR1 is SGHNT and CDR2 is YYREEE (reference sequence). CDR3 loop: CASSLVSREETQYF. The CDR3 nucleotides read TGTGCCAGCAGCTTGGTGTCCAGGGAAGAGACCCAGTACTTC.

The chain uses TRBV12-3 or TRBV12-4 and TRBJ2-7, with D possibly being TRBD1 (5 bases). CDR3 length equals 13 residues. V shed 5 bases and J shed 7 bases, with 15 bases lying between them. The CDR3 loop is CASSRMGLGEQYF. Here the CDR3 DNA reads TGTGCCAGCAGTCGTATGGGGCTTGGGGAGCAGTACTTC.

The CDR3 is CASSRPLNPDYEQYF. The CDR3 DNA reads as TGTGCCAGCAGCCGTCCTCTGAACCCTGACTACGAGCAGTACTTC. The rearrangement links TRBV7-9 to TRBJ2-7; D gene uncertain. Germline V gene lookup returns CDR1 SEHNR and CDR2 FQNEAQ (reference sequence). Trimming took off 5 bases at V and 3 bases at J, with 17 bases between the two ends. CDR3 size: 15 residues. The variable domain in full, completed from reference TRBV7-9 and TRBJ2-7, reads DTGVSQNPRHKITKRGQNVTFRCDPISEHNRLYWYRQTLGQGPEFLTYFQNEAQLEKSRLLSDRFSAERPKGSFSTLEIQRTEQGDSAMYLCASSRPLNPDYEQYFGPGTRLTVT.